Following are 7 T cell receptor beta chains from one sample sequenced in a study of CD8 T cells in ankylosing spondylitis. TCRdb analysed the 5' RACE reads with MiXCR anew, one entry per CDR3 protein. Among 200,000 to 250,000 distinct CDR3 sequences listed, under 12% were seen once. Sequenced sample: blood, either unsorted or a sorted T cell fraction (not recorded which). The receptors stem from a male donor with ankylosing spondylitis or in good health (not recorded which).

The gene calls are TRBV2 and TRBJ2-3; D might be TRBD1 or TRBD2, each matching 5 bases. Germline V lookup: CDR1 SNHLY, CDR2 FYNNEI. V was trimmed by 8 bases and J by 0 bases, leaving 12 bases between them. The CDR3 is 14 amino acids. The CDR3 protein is CASVWDGSTDTQYF. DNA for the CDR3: TGTGCCAGCGTCTGGGACGGTAGCACAGATACGCAGTATTTT.

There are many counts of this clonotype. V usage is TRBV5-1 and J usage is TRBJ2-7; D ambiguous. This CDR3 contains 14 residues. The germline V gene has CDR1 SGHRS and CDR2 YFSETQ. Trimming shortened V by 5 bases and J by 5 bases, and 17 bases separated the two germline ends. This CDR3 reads CASSPLQLDHEQYF. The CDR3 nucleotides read TGCGCCAGCAGTCCCCTGCAGCTTGACCACGAGCAGTACTTC.

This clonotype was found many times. CDR3 nucleotide sequence: TGCGCCAGCAGCTTGGTTTCTAGCTCCTACAATGAGCAGTTCTTC. It encodes CASSLVSSSYNEQFF. The chain recombines TRBV5-1 with TRBJ2-1, with D hard to call. V shed 0 bases and J shed 0 bases, with 7 bases lying between them. The CDR3 is 15 residues long. Germline V gene data show CDR1 as SGHRS and CDR2 as YFSETQ.

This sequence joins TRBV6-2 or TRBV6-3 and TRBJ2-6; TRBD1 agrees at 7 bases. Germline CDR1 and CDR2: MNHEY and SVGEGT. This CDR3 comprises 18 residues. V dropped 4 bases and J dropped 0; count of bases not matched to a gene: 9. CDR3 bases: TGTGCCAGCAGTTTCCGAACAGGGGCCTACTCTGGGGCCAACGTCCTGACTTTC. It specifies CASSFRTGAYSGANVLTF.

In nucleotides, the CDR3 is TGTGCCAGCAGCTTAGTATCGGGACAGGGAGCGACAGATACGCAGTATTTT. Protein product: CASSLVSGQGATDTQYF. The V and J genes are TRBV7-2 and TRBJ2-3; 9 bases agree with TRBD1. The CDR3 has 17 residues. The junction had 8 bases not matched to a gene; V was cut back by 1 base and J by 3 bases. The germline V gene encodes CDR1 SGHTA and CDR2 FQGNSA.

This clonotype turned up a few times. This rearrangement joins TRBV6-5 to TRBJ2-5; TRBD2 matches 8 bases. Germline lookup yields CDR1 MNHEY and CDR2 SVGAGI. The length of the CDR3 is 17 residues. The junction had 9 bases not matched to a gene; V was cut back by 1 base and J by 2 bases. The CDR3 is CASSYWLAGGPQETQYF. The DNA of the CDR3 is TGTGCCAGCAGTTACTGGCTGGCGGGGGGCCCACAAGAGACCCAGTACTTC.

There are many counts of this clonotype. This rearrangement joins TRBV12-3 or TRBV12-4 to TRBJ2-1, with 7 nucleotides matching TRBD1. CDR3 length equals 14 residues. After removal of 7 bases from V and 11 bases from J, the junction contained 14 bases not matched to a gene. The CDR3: CASILGVGTAKQFF. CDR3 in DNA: TGTGCCAGCATTCTCGGGGTAGGGACAGCTAAGCAGTTCTTC.